These 21 T cell receptor beta chains were sequenced from one sample in a study of low-dose radiotherapy and immunotherapy resistance in tumors. First-strand cDNA relied on TRAV- and TRBV-specific primers spanning alpha and beta chains. Amplification, which lasted roughly 22 PCR cycles, used a constant-region primer and V-primer adapter to amplify TCRs. TCRdb ran MiXCR on the reads and lists one entry per CDR3 protein. Here the sample spans under 11,000 distinct CDR3 sequences, 65% being singletons. These receptors originate from a human donor with advanced metastatic prostate, ovarian, gallbladder or colorectal cancer (not recorded which). This table probably holds off-target reads from a library built for another chain.

The rearrangement links TRBV9 to TRBJ2-1; TRBD2 agrees at 14 bases. With V trimmed by 3 bases and J by 0 bases, 2 bases remained unmatched. The germline gives CDR1 SGDLS, CDR2 YYNGEE. The CDR3 has 17 residues. The CDR3 spells CASSAGTSGSSYNEQFF. CDR3 nucleotides: TGTGCCAGCAGCGCCGGGACTAGCGGGAGCTCCTACAATGAGCAGTTCTTC.

This clonotype was picked up a small number of times. The J gene is TRBJ2-1, the V gene TRBV27; 11 bases line up with TRBD2. This CDR3 contains 15 residues. The V segment lost 5 bases and the J segment 4 bases; nucleotides outside the gene matches: 4. The V gene's germline CDR1 is MNHEY and CDR2 SMNVEV (reference sequence). CDR3 bases: TGTGCCAGCAGTCAACTAGCGGGGGCATACAATGAGCAGTTCTTC. It codes for CASSQLAGAYNEQFF.

The chain joins TRBV7-2 to TRBJ2-7, with D maybe TRBD1 (5 bases). CDR1 is SGHTA and CDR2 is FQGNSA in the germline V gene. V was pared by 1 base and J by 2 bases, with 15 bases between. The CDR3 extends over 16 amino acids. DNA of the CDR3: TGTGCCAGCAGCTTAGACTACAGGTCGCGGACCTACGAGCAGTACTTC. Its protein is CASSLDYRSRTYEQYF.

The V gene is TRBV5-1, the J gene TRBJ2-7; TRBD2 aligns across 12 bases. CDR1 is SGHRS and CDR2 is YFSETQ in the germline V gene. After removal of 0 bases from V and 7 bases from J, the junction contained 5 bases not matched to a gene. This CDR3 has 15 amino acids. The CDR3 is CASSLGLAGAGEQYF. The CDR3 DNA follows: TGCGCCAGCAGCTTGGGACTAGCGGGGGCCGGGGAGCAGTACTTC.

The chain is built from TRBV5-1 and TRBJ2-7, with 7 bases matching TRBD2. The germline gives CDR1 SGHRS, CDR2 YFSETQ. The CDR3 runs 16 residues. Unmatched junction bases numbered 10, after V lost 4 bases and J lost 0 bases. CDR3 region: CASSPSYLAASYEQYF. The CDR3, as DNA: TGCGCCAGCAGCCCCTCATATCTAGCGGCCTCCTACGAGCAGTACTTC.

V and J are TRBV27 and TRBJ1-1; a weak D match, TRBD1 (6 bases). The ends were cut back, 5 bases at V and 0 bases at J, with 13 bases in the middle. The germline gives CDR1 MNHEY, CDR2 SMNVEV (reference sequence). The CDR3 loop spans 15 amino acids. Here the CDR3 reads CASSAATGMNTEAFF. CDR3 nucleotide sequence: TGTGCCAGCAGTGCGGCGACAGGTATGAACACTGAAGCTTTCTTT.

This clonotype came up once. The rearrangement joins TRBV20-1 to TRBJ2-2; TRBD1 aligns across 7 bases. Losses at the gene ends were 1 base for V and 4 bases for J; bases not matched to a gene: 6. The germline V gene has CDR1 DFQATT and CDR2 SNEGSKA (reference sequence). CDR3 length equals 15 residues. The CDR3, as DNA: TGCAGTGCTAGAGCAGGGACAGTTCGCACCGGGGAGCTGTTTTTT. This encodes CSARAGTVRTGELFF.

The rearrangement links TRBV13 to TRBJ1-1; the match to TRBD1 covers 11 bases. Germline V gene data show CDR1 as PRHDT and CDR2 as FYEKMQ (reference sequence). CDR3 length: 16 amino acids. Trimming removed 0 bases from V and 4 bases from J; junction bases left unmatched: 4. The CDR3 DNA reads as TGTGCCAGCAGCTTAGGCGGGACAGGGGGGAGCACTGAAGCTTTCTTT. This gives the protein CASSLGGTGGSTEAFF.

This clonotype was found a few times. The chain has TRBV27 and TRBJ2-1; 10 nucleotides align to TRBD1. Germline trimming cut 4 bases from V and 4 bases from J; bases unmatched to any gene: 7. CDR1 is MNHEY and CDR2 is SMNVEV in the germline V gene (reference sequence). CDR3 length equals 16 residues. This CDR3 reads CASSSLDRGSYNEQFF. The CDR3 coding sequence is TGTGCCAGCAGTTCCTTGGACAGGGGGAGTTACAATGAGCAGTTCTTC.

This CDR3 is CAISGASTGELFF. The DNA for the CDR3 is TGTGCCATCAGTGGGGCGAGCACCGGGGAGCTGTTTTTT. This chain links TRBV10-3 with TRBJ2-2, with D unresolved. Per the germline V gene, CDR1 is ENHRY and CDR2 is SYGVKD. With 4 bases removed from V and 4 bases from J, the gap between germline ends came to 7 bases. The CDR3 consists of 13 residues.

Written as DNA, the CDR3 is TGCGCCAGCAGGGAGGGGGGTACCTACGAGCAGTACTTC. It codes for CASREGGTYEQYF. This chain uses TRBV10-2 with TRBJ2-7, with D perhaps being TRBD1 or TRBD2 (6 bases each). Germline lookup yields CDR1 WSHSY and CDR2 SAAADI. The V gene lost 6 bases and the J gene lost 2 bases, with 11 bases spanning the gap. The CDR3 totals 13 residues.

The rearrangement links TRBV5-3 to TRBJ1-2; D gene unclear. TRBV5-3 belongs to the ORF category, with a function that is uncertain. The CDR3 is 15 residues long. Trimming removed 8 bases at V and 3 bases at J, with 20 bases between. This chain's CDR3 is CASSPTSRSYYGYTF. The CDR3 bases are TGTGCCAGCAGCCCCACCTCCAGGTCCTACTATGGCTACACCTTC.

This clonotype is a singleton in its sample. The chain combines TRBV9 with TRBJ2-3, with TRBD2 matching over 8 bases. The CDR3 has 15 amino acids. J gave up 2 bases and V 3 bases, and 5 bases lay outside the gene matches. Per germline, CDR1 SGDLS and CDR2 YYNGEE. CDR3 nucleotides: TGTGCCAGCAGCGCTTCACTAGCGGACACAGATACGCAGTATTTT. As protein: CASSASLADTDTQYF.

The chain combines TRBV20-1 with TRBJ2-1; TRBD2 aligns across 8 bases. Germline-derived CDR1 and CDR2 are DFQATT and SNEGSKA (reference sequence). CDR3 length: 19 amino acids. The V gene end was trimmed by 4 bases and the J gene end by 0 bases; junction bases not matched to a gene: 17. The chain's CDR3 is CSATSLAGGYRGSYNEQFF. The CDR3 DNA follows: TGCAGTGCTACCTCCCTAGCGGGTGGATATCGGGGCTCCTACAATGAGCAGTTCTTC.

The chain carries TRBV5-6 and TRBJ2-5; 8 positions agree with TRBD2. The length of the CDR3 is 16 residues. J was trimmed by 0 bases and V by 0 bases; bases with no gene match: 4. Germline CDR1 SGHDT, CDR2 YYEEEE. Written as DNA, the CDR3 is TGTGCCAGCAGCTTGGTAACTAGCGGTCACCAAGAGACCCAGTACTTC. Protein: CASSLVTSGHQETQYF.

This clonotype was observed a few times. The V call is TRBV9, the J call TRBJ1-2; D not certain. Per the germline V gene, CDR1 is SGDLS and CDR2 is YYNGEE. The CDR3 has 14 residues. V lost 2 bases and J 4 bases, leaving 12 bases between the germline ends. Here the CDR3 DNA reads TGTGCCAGCAGCGTCGTCCCGGAGGGCTATGGCTACACCTTC. Translated: CASSVVPEGYGYTF.

V usage is TRBV29-1 and J usage is TRBJ2-3; no clear D gene. The CDR3 covers 13 residues. Trimming removed 4 bases at V and 5 bases at J, with 13 bases between. Germline V gene lookup returns CDR1 SQVTM and CDR2 ANQGSEA. Here the CDR3 reads CSVAPSGRDTQYF. CDR3 nucleotides: TGCAGCGTTGCCCCCTCGGGCCGAGATACGCAGTATTTT.

V usage is TRBV5-1 and J usage is TRBJ1-1, with 8 bases fitting TRBD1. The CDR3 is made up of 17 amino acids. CDR1 is SGHRS, CDR2 YFSETQ, per germline. The V and J ends lost 4 bases and 3 bases, in that order; junction bases with no gene match: 14. The CDR3 sequence is CASSQQLQGAGYTEAFF. In DNA, the CDR3 is TGCGCCAGCAGCCAGCAGCTTCAGGGGGCTGGGTACACTGAAGCTTTCTTT.

With regard to this clonotype: At one boundary the junction diverges from the germline segment, which might be a read error. The chain employs TRBV29-1 and TRBJ2-1, with 8 bases lining up with TRBD2. The CDR3 is 11 residues long. Germline lookup yields CDR1 SQVTM and CDR2 ANQGSEA. CDR3 amino acids: CTVAGGSEQFF. The CDR3 DNA is TGCACCGTTGCGGGGGGAAGTGAGCAGTTCTTC.

The chain carries TRBV7-9 and TRBJ2-6; D is perhaps TRBD1 (5 bases). Germline CDR1 reads SEHNR; CDR2 reads FQNEAQ (reference sequence). The CDR3 runs 15 residues. The V and J ends lost 4 bases and 1 base respectively, with 8 bases between them. The CDR3 sequence is CASSSPGSGANVLTF. The DNA for the CDR3 is TGTGCCAGCAGCTCCCCAGGGTCTGGGGCCAACGTCCTGACTTTC.

This clonotype occurred a few times. The rearrangement joins TRBV11-1 to TRBJ1-1; D is ambiguous. V was clipped by 5 bases and J by 0 bases, with 7 bases between them. The CDR3 sequence is 13 residues long. Germline V CDR1 and CDR2: SGHAT, FQDESV (reference sequence). The CDR3 protein is CASSAYVNTEAFF. The CDR3 DNA follows: TGTGCCAGCAGCGCGTACGTGAACACTGAAGCTTTCTTT.